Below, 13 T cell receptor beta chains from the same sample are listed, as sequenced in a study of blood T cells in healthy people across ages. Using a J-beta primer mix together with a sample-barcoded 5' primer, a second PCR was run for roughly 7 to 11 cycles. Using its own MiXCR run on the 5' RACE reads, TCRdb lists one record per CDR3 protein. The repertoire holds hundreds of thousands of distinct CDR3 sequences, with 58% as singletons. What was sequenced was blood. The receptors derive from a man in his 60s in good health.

The CDR3 spells CASSLAGQPSSGANVLTF. The CDR3 bases are TGCGCCAGCAGCTTGGCGGGACAGCCTTCCTCTGGGGCCAACGTCCTGACTTTC. This chain uses TRBV5-1 with TRBJ2-6; 7 bases match TRBD1. The V gene's germline CDR1 is SGHRS and CDR2 YFSETQ. The J segment lost 0 bases and the V segment lost 0 bases, leaving 6 bases of the junction unmatched. There are 18 residues in the CDR3.

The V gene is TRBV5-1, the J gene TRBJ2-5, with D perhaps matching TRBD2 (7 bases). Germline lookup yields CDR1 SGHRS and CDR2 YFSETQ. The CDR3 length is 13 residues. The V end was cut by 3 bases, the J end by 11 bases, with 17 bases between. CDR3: CASSWAEGGEQYF. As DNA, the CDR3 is TGCGCCAGCAGCTGGGCCGAGGGGGGGGAGCAGTACTTC. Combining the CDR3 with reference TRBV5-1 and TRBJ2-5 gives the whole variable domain KAGVTQTPRYLIKTRGQQVTLSCSPISGHRSVSWYQQTPGQGLQFLFEYFSETQRNKGNFPGRFSGRQFSNSRSEMNVSTLELGDSALYLCASSWAEGGEQYFGPGTRLLVL.

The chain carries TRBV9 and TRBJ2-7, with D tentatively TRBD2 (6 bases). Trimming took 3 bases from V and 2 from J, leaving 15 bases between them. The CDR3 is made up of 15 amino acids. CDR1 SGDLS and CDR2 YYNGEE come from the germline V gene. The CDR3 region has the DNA TGTGCCAGCAGCGCCTCGGCGGGGTGGACCTACGAGCAGTACTTC. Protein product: CASSASAGWTYEQYF.

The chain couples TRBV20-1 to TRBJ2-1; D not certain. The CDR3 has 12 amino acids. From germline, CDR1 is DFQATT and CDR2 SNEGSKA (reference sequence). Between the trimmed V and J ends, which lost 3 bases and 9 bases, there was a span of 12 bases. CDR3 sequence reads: CSASFSQVEQFF. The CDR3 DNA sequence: TGCAGTGCTAGCTTCTCCCAGGTTGAGCAGTTCTTC.

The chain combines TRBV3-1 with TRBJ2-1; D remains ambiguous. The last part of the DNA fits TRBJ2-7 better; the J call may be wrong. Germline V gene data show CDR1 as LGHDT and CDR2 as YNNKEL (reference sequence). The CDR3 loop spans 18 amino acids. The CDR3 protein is CASSRRRSSSPGNNEQYF. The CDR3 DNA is TGTGCCAGCAGCCGGCGGCGGTCCTCTTCGCCCGGCAACAATGAGCAGTACTTC.

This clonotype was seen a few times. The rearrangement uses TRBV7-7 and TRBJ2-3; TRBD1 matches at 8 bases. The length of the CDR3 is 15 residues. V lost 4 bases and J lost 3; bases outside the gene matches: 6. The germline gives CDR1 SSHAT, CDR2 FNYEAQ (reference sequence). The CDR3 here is CASSSGQGGTDTQYF. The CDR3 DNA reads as TGTGCCAGCAGCTCAGGACAGGGAGGAACAGATACGCAGTATTTT.

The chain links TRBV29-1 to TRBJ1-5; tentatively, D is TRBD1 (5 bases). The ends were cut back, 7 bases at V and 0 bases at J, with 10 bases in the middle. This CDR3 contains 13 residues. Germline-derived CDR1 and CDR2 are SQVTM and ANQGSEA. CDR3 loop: CSGGQDSNQPQHF. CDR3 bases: TGCAGCGGTGGACAAGATAGCAATCAGCCCCAGCATTTT. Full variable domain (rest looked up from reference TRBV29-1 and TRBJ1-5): SAVISQKPSRDICQRGTSLTIQCQVDSQVTMMFWYRQQPGQSLTLIATANQGSEATYESGFVIDKFPISRPNLTFSTLTVSNMSPEDSSIYLCSGGQDSNQPQHFGDGTRLSIL.

The CDR3 nucleotides are TGCAGTGCTAGTGAAGGGCCGGAGACCCAGTACTTC. Residues: CSASEGPETQYF. This chain uses TRBV20-1 with TRBJ2-7, with D unclear. Matching the DNA end better, TRBJ2-5 makes the J call doubtful. The CDR3 is made up of 12 amino acids. Germline values: CDR1 DFQATT, CDR2 SNEGSKA (reference sequence).

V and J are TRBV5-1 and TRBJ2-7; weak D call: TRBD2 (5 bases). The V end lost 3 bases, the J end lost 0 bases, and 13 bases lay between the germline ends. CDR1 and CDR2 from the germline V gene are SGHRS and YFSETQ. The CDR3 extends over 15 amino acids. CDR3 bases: TGCGCCAGCAGCTCGACCCGACGGGGCTCCTACGAGCAGTACTTC. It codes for CASSSTRRGSYEQYF.

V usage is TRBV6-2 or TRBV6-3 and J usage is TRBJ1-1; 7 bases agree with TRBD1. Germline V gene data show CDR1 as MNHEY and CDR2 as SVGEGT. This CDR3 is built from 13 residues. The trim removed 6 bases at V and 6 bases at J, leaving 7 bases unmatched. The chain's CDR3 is CASSRGQKAEAFF. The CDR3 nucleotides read TGTGCCAGCAGCCGGGGACAGAAGGCTGAAGCTTTCTTT.

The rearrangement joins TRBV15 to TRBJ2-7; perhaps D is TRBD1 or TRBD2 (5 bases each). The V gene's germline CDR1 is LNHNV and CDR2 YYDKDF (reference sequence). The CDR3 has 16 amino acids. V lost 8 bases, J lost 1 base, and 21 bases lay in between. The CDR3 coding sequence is TGTGCCACCTCACCGGGGCAGTATTATGGGTCCTACGAGCAGTACTTC. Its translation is CATSPGQYYGSYEQYF.

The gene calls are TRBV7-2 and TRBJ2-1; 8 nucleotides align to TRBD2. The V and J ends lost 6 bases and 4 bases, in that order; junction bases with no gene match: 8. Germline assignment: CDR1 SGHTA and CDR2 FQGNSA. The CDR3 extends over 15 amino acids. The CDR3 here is CASRATGGRYNEQFF. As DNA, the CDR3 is TGTGCCAGCAGAGCAACGGGGGGGAGATACAATGAGCAGTTCTTC. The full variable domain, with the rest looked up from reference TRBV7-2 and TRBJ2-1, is GAGVSQSPSNKVTEKGKDVELRCDPISGHTALYWYRQSLGQGLEFLIYFQGNSAPDKSGLPSDRFSAERTGGSVSTLTIQRTQQEDSAVYLCASRATGGRYNEQFFGPGTRLTVL.

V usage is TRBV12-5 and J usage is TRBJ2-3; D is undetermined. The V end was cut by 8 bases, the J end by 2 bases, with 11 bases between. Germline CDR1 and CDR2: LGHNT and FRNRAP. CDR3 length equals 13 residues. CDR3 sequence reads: CASSTAATDTQYF. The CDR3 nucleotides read TGTGCTAGTTCCACGGCAGCCACAGATACGCAGTATTTT.